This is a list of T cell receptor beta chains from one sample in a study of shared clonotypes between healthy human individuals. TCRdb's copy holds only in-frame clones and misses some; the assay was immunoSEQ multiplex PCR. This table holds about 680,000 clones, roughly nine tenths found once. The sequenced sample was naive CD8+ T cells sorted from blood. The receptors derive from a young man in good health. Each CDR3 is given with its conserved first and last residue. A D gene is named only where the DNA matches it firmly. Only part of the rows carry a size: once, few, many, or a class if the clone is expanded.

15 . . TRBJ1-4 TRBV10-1 TGCGCCAGCAGTGACGGGACCCCAGGAGCTCGGAAACTGTTTTTT CASSDGTPGARKLFF
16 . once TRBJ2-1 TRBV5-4 TGTGCCAGCAGCTTAGTTTACCCGGGTTTCGGCAATGAGCAGTTCTTC CASSLVYPGFGNEQFF
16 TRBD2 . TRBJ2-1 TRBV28 TGTGCCAGCAGGTCGCTAGCGGGAGGGCCCTACAATGAGCAGTTCTTC CASRSLAGGPYNEQFF
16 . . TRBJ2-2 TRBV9 TGTGCCAGCAGCGTAGCGGCGCCATCGAACACCGGGGAGCTGTTTTTT CASSVAAPSNTGELFF
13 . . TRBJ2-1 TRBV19 TGTGCCAGTAGTATAGGGGGCCACAATGAGCAGTTCTTC CASSIGGHNEQFF
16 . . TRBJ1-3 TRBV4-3 TGCGCCAGCAGCCAACAGGGAGTGGACTCTGGAAACACCATATATTTT CASSQQGVDSGNTIYF
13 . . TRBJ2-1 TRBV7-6 TGTGCCAGCAGTCTAGATGATTTCAATGAGCAGTTCTTC CASSLDDFNEQFF
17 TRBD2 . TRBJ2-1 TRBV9 TGTGCCAGCAGCGTAGGTATAGCGGGAGGGCTAATTAATGAGCAGTTCTTC CASSVGIAGGLINEQFF
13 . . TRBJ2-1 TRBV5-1 TGCGCCAGCAGCTCCGGGACCACAAATGAGCAGTTCTTC CASSSGTTNEQFF
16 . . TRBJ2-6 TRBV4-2 TGTGCCAGCAGCCATCCTGTTGGCTCTGGGGCCAACGTCCTGACTTTC CASSHPVGSGANVLTF
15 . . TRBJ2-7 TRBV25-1 TGTGCCAGCAGTGCTCGGGCCCTAAGCTCCTACGAGCAGTACTTC CASSARALSSYEQYF
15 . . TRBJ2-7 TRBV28 TGTGCCAGCAGCTCCTATAGGGGCGGAGACTACGAGCAGTACTTC CASSSYRGGDYEQYF
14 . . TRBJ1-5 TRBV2 TGTGCCAGCAAAGGGCAGGAGGCGATTCAGCCCCAGCATTTT CASKGQEAIQPQHF
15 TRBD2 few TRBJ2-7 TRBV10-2 TGCGCCAGCAGGGTTTCAGCGGGACTTCCCTACGAGCAGTACTTC CASRVSAGLPYEQYF
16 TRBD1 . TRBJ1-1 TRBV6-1 TGTGCCAGCAGTGAAATCCCAGGGGGGGTGAACACTGAAGCTTTCTTT CASSEIPGGVNTEAFF
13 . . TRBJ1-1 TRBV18 TGTGCCAGCTCACCACGCACACCGGGTGAAGCTTTCTTT CASSPRTPGEAFF
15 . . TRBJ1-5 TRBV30 TGTGCCTGGACGGCAGCCGGGGGCGGCAATCAGCCCCAGCATTTT CAWTAAGGGNQPQHF
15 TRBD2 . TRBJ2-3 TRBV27 TGTGCCAGCAGTCTAGCGGTTATCCGCACAGATACGCAGTATTTT CASSLAVIRTDTQYF
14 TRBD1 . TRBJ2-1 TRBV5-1 TGCGCCAGCAGCTCAGGACAGGGGGTTTATGAGCAGTTCTTC CASSSGQGVYEQFF
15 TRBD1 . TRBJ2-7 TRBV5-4 TGTGCCAGCAGCGAACAGGGGGCGAGCTCCTACGAGCAGTACTTC CASSEQGASSYEQYF
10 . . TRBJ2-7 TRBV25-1 TGTGCCAGCAGTGGATCCGAGCAGTACTTC CASSGSEQYF
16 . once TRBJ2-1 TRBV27 TGTGCCAGCAGTTCCCAGGGGACGAGCTCCTACAATGAGCAGTTCTTC CASSSQGTSSYNEQFF
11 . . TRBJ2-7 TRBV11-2 TGTGCCAGCAGCTTGAGCCACGAGCAGTACTTC CASSLSHEQYF
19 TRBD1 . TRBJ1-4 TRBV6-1 TGTGCCAGCAGTGGGACAGGGGGCGAGGGTTTTGTGACTAATGAAAAACTGTTTTTT CASSGTGGEGFVTNEKLFF
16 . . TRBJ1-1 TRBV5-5 TGTGCCAGCAGCCCCTCCCCAACTACAGATTACACTGAAGCTTTCTTT CASSPSPTTDYTEAFF
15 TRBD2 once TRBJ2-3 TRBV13 TGTGCCAGCAGCTTTGCTAGCGGGAGTACAGATACGCAGTATTTT CASSFASGSTDTQYF
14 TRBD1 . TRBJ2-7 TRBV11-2 TGTGCCAGCAGCTTCGACAGGGGGCACGACGAGCAGTACTTC CASSFDRGHDEQYF
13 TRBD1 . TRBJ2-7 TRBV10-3 TGTGCCATTTCACGGGACAGTTCCTACGAGCAGTACTTC CAISRDSSYEQYF
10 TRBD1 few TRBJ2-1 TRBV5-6 TGTGCCAGCGGACAGGCGGAGCAGTTCTTC CASGQAEQFF
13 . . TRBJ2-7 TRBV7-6 TGTGCCAGCAGCCCCCAGGTTTCCTACGAGCAGTACTTC CASSPQVSYEQYF
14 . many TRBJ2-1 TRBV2 TGTGCCAGCAGTGACTTTGGCGAAAGCAATGAGCAGTTCTTC CASSDFGESNEQFF
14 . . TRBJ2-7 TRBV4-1 TGCGCCAGCAGCCAAGCCCCGGACAACTACGAGCAGTACTTC CASSQAPDNYEQYF
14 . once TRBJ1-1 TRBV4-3 TGCGCCAGCAGCCAATGGACACAGAACACTGAAGCTTTCTTT CASSQWTQNTEAFF
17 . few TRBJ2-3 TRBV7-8 TGTGCCAGCAGCTTAGACCTCCGGACTACCTCAGTATATACGCAGTATTTT CASSLDLRTTSVYTQYF